This is a list of T cell receptor beta chains from one sample in a study of blood T cell repertoires in COVID-19. Only in-frame clones appear in the TCRdb table, and some are missing; sequencing was by immunoSEQ multiplex PCR. Of over 50,000 clones detected, around 88% appear once; the ten largest clones hold about 15%. What was sequenced was peripheral blood. The receptors stem from a human donor in a cohort sampled during active COVID-19. The conserved cysteine and the conserved F or W are not part of the CDR3 here. Each record gives: clone size, V gene, CDR3 protein. Size values are once, few and many counts, or a class for expanded clones, and some rows have none.

>.|TRBV6-1
ASGEVSTNEKLF
>.|TRBV7-2
ASSSDRNQPQH
>.|TRBV3-1/TRBV3-2
ASSRTRTLQDIQY
>once|TRBV28
ASSLGAGYGYT
>.|TRBV6-1
ASSEQAERPQH
>.|TRBV21-1
ASSPSGPSEDEQF
>.|TRBV24-1
ATSNAGRNY
>.|TRBV5-1
ASSLGQGMWQF
>.|TRBV7-9
ASSLWTNTGELF
>.|TRBV10-2
ASTKRGSTDTQY
>.|TRBV18
ASSPPKGEAGEAF
>.|TRBV15
ATSRDLGEEAF
>.|TRBV4-2
ASSQEFLGGWGNEQF
>.|TRBV5-4
ASSQGQGTTTNEKLF
>.|TRBV12-3/TRBV12-4
ASRDRDHEQF
>.|TRBV7-8
ASSLRGTHEQY